This T cell receptor (beta chain) was sequenced during a study of human T cells and chemical hapten exposure. Study-wide results and caveats: Expanded TCRs created a significantly greater count of big CDR3 similarity clusters than controls did. More PT1 expanded TCRs went with higher patch test scores. Once DPC sensitization occurred, TCRs above 1 in 1000 frequency showed no change.

TCRdb redid the calling of the RACE reads with MiXCR, one entry per CDR3 protein. The table has approximately 52,000 distinct CDR3 sequences, around 10% seen once. The CDR3 consists of 14 residues. Trimming shortened V by 8 bases and J by 2 bases, and 15 bases separated the two germline ends. Germline CDR1 and CDR2: LGHDT and YNNKEL (reference sequence). This clonotype appeared a few times. The antigen remains undetermined. Regarding time point: patch test 1, 2 weeks after DPC sensitization. Treatment specified: therapeutic diphenylcyclopropenone sensitization with weekly scalp DPC. Total RNA came from unfractionated whole blood. Blood draws preceded each patch test application.

This receptor was obtained from a woman aged 40-49 years with alopecia areata. Some clones in this sample may be carry-over from other donors' samples. J is TRBJ2-5 and V is TRBV3-1, with a possible D match to TRBD2 (7 bases). The sequenced sample was whole blood, obtained in connection with sensitization to the hapten diphenylcyclopropenone (DPC). The DNA for the CDR3 is TGTGCCAGCTTCCAACGGGGGGCTCAAGAGACCCAGTACTTC. This codes for CASFQRGAQETQYF.